Below are 2 T cell receptor beta chains sequenced from a single sample in a study of blood T cells in healthy people across ages. The authors ran a second PCR of roughly 6 to 11 cycles using a sample-barcoded 5' primer and a J-beta primer mix. Via MiXCR, TCRdb re-called the 5' RACE reads, giving one row per CDR3 protein. Of 1.5 million to 2 million distinct CDR3 sequences listed, around 35% are singletons. Material for sequencing was blood. Every receptor here comes from a woman aged 30 to 39 in good health.

In nucleotides, the CDR3 is TGCGCCAGCAGCTTACAGGTGCCTAGCACAGATACGCAGTATTTT. It is translated as CASSLQVPSTDTQYF. This chain connects TRBV5-1 to TRBJ2-3; the D gene is possibly TRBD1 (5 bases). This CDR3 is 15 amino acids long. The V end lost 2 bases, the J end lost 0 bases, and 10 bases lay between the germline ends. Germline assignment: CDR1 SGHRS and CDR2 YFSETQ.

This clonotype has a handful of counts. The V and J genes are TRBV7-9 and TRBJ2-2; D is undetermined. Germline V CDR1 and CDR2: SEHNR, FQNEAQ (reference sequence). The V gene lost 5 bases and the J gene lost 10 bases, with 8 bases spanning the gap. The CDR3 extends over 11 amino acids. The CDR3 DNA reads as TGTGCCAGCAGCCCGAACCTGGAGCTGTTTTTT. As protein: CASSPNLELFF.